This paragraph reports one T cell receptor (beta chain). As handled by the study authors: Reference gene primer amplification in the assay estimated nucleated cell counts. Profiling relied on immunoSEQ multiplex PCR, and the TCRdb table lists in-frame clones only, not all of them. The V and J calls and clone size were taken over from that table, and D and trimming were inferred from the DNA. The data contain fewer than 120,000 clones, around 79% of them singletons. J gave up 7 bases and V 0 bases, and 3 bases lay outside the gene matches. CDR1 is MNHEY, CDR2 SVGEGT, per germline. This CDR3 has 15 amino acids. The data were taken from a study of blood T cell repertoires in COVID-19. Turning to the study itself: Acute and convalescent COVID-19 specimens originated in the United States, Italy and Spain. PBMCs, B-cell-depleted T cells, or T cells provided the cDNA or gDNA that made up the material.

The sample consisted of peripheral blood. V gene TRBV6-2 or TRBV6-3 combines with J gene TRBJ1-6; 7 nucleotides match TRBD1. The clonotype comes from a woman older than 75 with active or convalescent COVID-19. Here the CDR3 reads CASSYSRTGNSPLHF. CDR3 sequence (DNA): TGTGCCAGCAGTTACTCCCGGACAGGCAATTCACCCCTCCACTTT.